The table lists the clone carrying this TCR beta chain with a few counts. Its antigen is not identified. Study outcomes and limitations: Tumor Tregs overlapped most with tumor, then blood, naive CD4+ cells. In terms of TCR gene usage, tumor memory CD4+ T cells clustered together with blood and lymph node memory CD4+ cells, as well as with lymph node naive CD4+ cells.

TCRdb reprocessed the 5' RACE reads with MiXCR, giving one entry per CDR3 protein. The sample records about 64,000 distinct CDR3 sequences, around a fifth being singletons. The CDR3 is made up of 16 amino acids. From germline, CDR1 is SGHRS and CDR2 YFSETQ. The ends were cut back, 0 bases at V and 0 bases at J, with 7 bases in the middle. This TCR came from a female donor with breast cancer. The rearrangement joins TRBV5-1 to TRBJ2-6; no definite D call. What was sequenced was memory CD4+ T cells sorted from a lymph node. The subset was: memory CD4+ T cells, CD4+CD45RO+CD25-. The CDR3 here is CASSLDGISGANVLTF. The CDR3 region has the DNA TGCGCCAGCAGCTTGGATGGAATCTCTGGGGCCAACGTCCTGACTTTC.